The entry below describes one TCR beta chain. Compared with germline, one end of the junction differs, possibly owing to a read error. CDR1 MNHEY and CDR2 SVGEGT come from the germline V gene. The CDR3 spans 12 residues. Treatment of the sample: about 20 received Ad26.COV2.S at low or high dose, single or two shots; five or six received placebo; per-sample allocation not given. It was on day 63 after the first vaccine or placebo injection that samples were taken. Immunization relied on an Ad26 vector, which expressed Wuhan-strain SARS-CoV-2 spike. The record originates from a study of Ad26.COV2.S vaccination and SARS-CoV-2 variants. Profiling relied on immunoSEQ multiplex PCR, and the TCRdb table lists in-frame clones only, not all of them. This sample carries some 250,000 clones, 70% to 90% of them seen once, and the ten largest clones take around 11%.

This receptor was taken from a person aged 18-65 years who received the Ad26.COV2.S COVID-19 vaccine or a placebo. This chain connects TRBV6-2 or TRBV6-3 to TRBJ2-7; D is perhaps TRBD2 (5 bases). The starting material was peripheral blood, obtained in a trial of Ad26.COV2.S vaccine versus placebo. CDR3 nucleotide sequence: TGTGCCAGCAGTTATTCGGACTCCGTGTTGAACTTC. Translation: CASSYSDSVLNF.